This passage covers 15 T cell receptor beta chains from one sample sequenced in a study of blood T cell repertoires in COVID-19. Sequenced by immunoSEQ multiplex PCR; TCRdb stores in-frame clones only, minus some. The top ten hold 1.6% of the sample, which has about 140,000 clones, about 80% seen once. Sequenced: PBMCs or T cells enriched from blood (not recorded which). Receptors were obtained from a woman in her late teens or twenties who had been exposed to COVID-19.

The chain combines TRBV27 with TRBJ1-6, with TRBD1 matching over 7 bases. Germline assignment: CDR1 MNHEY and CDR2 SMNVEV (reference sequence). V was clipped by 6 bases and J by 5 bases; unmatched bases: 13. CDR3 size: 17 residues. CDR3 protein: CASSRPTGSGNNSPLHF. The CDR3 bases are TGTGCCAGCAGCCGCCCGACAGGGAGCGGAAATAATTCACCCCTCCACTTT.

The chain carries TRBV30 and TRBJ1-1; D gene uncertain. The CDR3 has 14 residues. From germline, CDR1 is GTSNPN and CDR2 SVGIG (reference sequence). The ends were cut back, 0 bases at V and 3 bases at J, with 11 bases in the middle. This CDR3 reads CAWSVLVADTEAFF. The DNA for the CDR3 is TGTGCCTGGAGTGTACTTGTGGCGGACACTGAAGCTTTCTTT.

The rearrangement uses TRBV28 and TRBJ1-1, with TRBD1 as a possible D gene (5 bases). There are 15 residues in the CDR3. Germline-derived CDR1 and CDR2 are MDHEN and SYDVKM. Trimming removed 1 base from V and 0 bases from J, with 9 bases in between. CDR3 loop: CASSLFGALNTEAFF. In DNA, the CDR3 is TGTGCCAGCAGTTTATTTGGGGCCCTGAACACTGAAGCTTTCTTT.

The genes are TRBV10-2 and TRBJ1-1; no reliable D call. The length of the CDR3 is 13 residues. Germline V gene lookup returns CDR1 WSHSY and CDR2 SAAADI. Trimming pared 10 bases from V and 1 base from J, leaving 13 bases between. In DNA, the CDR3 is TGCGCCACCGCGTTGCTATCGAACACTGAAGCTTTCTTT. Amino acid sequence: CATALLSNTEAFF.

V usage is TRBV11-1 and J usage is TRBJ2-5, with D perhaps TRBD2 (6 bases). This CDR3 comprises 13 residues. The V and J ends lost 5 bases and 2 bases respectively, with 9 bases between them. Germline CDR1 is SGHAT and CDR2 is FQDESV (reference sequence). The CDR3 loop is CASSPGTQETQYF. CDR3 in DNA: TGTGCCAGCAGCCCCGGGACTCAAGAGACCCAGTACTTC.

The chain combines TRBV19 with TRBJ1-5, with 8 nucleotides matching TRBD1. The V gene's germline CDR1 is LNHDA and CDR2 SQIVND (reference sequence). This CDR3 is built from 17 residues. After removal of 5 bases from V and 0 bases from J, the junction contained 9 bases not matched to a gene. The CDR3 nucleotides read TGTGCCAGTAGTCAGGGGGCGACGCTTTATAGCAATCAGCCCCAGCATTTT. Residues: CASSQGATLYSNQPQHF.

CDR3 coding DNA: TGTGCCAGCAGCTGGGAGGGTAGCGGGAGAGGCGGGGAGCTGTTTTTT. It codes for CASSWEGSGRGGELFF. The chain employs TRBV7-2 and TRBJ2-2, with TRBD2 identical over 9 bases. Germline V gene lookup returns CDR1 SGHTA and CDR2 FQGNSA. The CDR3 consists of 16 residues. V shed 4 bases, J shed 7 bases, and the junction held 10 bases outside the gene matches.

The V gene is TRBV5-1, the J gene TRBJ2-5, with D possibly being TRBD1 (6 bases). Trimming stripped 1 base from V and 5 bases from J, with 12 bases between. The CDR3 is made up of 14 amino acids. Per the germline V gene, CDR1 is SGHRS and CDR2 is YFSETQ. CDR3 amino acids: CASSLQGREETQYF. The CDR3 nucleotides read TGCGCCAGCAGCTTGCAGGGGCGCGAGGAGACCCAGTACTTC.

The CDR3 here is CACDTLSGVSYEQYF. The CDR3 DNA reads as TGTGCCTGCGATACCCTTAGCGGGGTCTCCTACGAGCAGTACTTC. The chain recombines TRBV30 with TRBJ2-7; TRBD2 matches at 8 bases. The CDR3 contains 15 residues. Germline assignment: CDR1 GTSNPN and CDR2 SVGIG (reference sequence). The V gene end was trimmed by 6 bases and the J gene end by 0 bases; junction bases not matched to a gene: 10.

This clone was observed once. The CDR3 loop is CASSLAGGTEAFF. CDR3 bases: TGTGCCAGCAGTTTGGCAGGGGGCACTGAAGCTTTCTTT. The V and J genes are TRBV12-3 or TRBV12-4 and TRBJ1-1, with 7 bases aligning to TRBD1. This CDR3 is 13 amino acids long. After removal of 3 bases from V and 4 bases from J, the junction contained 2 bases not matched to a gene.

The chain couples TRBV25-1 to TRBJ1-5; TRBD1 agrees at 7 bases. This CDR3 region has 14 residues. The germline V gene encodes CDR1 MGHDK and CDR2 SYGVNS. Unmatched junction bases numbered 7, after V lost 6 bases and J lost 5 bases. This CDR3 reads CASRPTGQHQPQHF. The CDR3 DNA sequence: TGTGCCAGCAGACCGACAGGGCAGCATCAGCCCCAGCATTTT.

This clone was recorded only once. For the CDR3, the DNA is TGTGCCAGCAGCGACAGGGACTACGAGCAGTACTTC. It codes for CASSDRDYEQYF. The genes are TRBV9 and TRBJ2-7; D perhaps matches TRBD1 (6 bases). Germline V gene data show CDR1 as SGDLS and CDR2 as YYNGEE. This CDR3 has 12 amino acids. V shed 3 bases and J shed 3 bases, with 7 bases lying between them.

J is TRBJ1-4 and V is TRBV5-1; 9 positions agree with TRBD1. Germline loops: CDR1 SGHRS, CDR2 YFSETQ. V lost 5 bases, J lost 8 bases, and 10 bases stayed unmatched. This CDR3 has 15 amino acids. The CDR3 nucleotides are TGCGCCAGCAGACGTACGGGACAGGGTGGGGAAAAACTGTTTTTT. This codes for CASRRTGQGGEKLFF.

V usage is TRBV4-1 and J usage is TRBJ1-2, with 7 bases matching TRBD1. V lost 1 base, J lost 8 bases, and 10 bases stayed unmatched. The germline V gene has CDR1 MGHRA and CDR2 YSYEKL. This CDR3 has 15 residues. CDR3 bases: TGCGCCAGCAGCCAAGGCCAGGGGGTGAATTTGGGCTACACCTTC. As protein: CASSQGQGVNLGYTF.

The rearrangement links TRBV5-1 to TRBJ2-3, with 14 bases identical to TRBD2. Trimming took 0 bases from V and 4 from J; bases not matched to a gene: 1. The CDR3 loop spans 16 amino acids. Germline lookup yields CDR1 SGHRS and CDR2 YFSETQ. The CDR3 sequence is CASSLGLAGGADTQYF. The CDR3 coding sequence is TGCGCCAGCAGCTTGGGACTAGCGGGAGGGGCAGATACGCAGTATTTT. Full variable domain (remainder filled in from reference TRBV5-1 and TRBJ2-3): KAGVTQTPRYLIKTRGQQVTLSCSPISGHRSVSWYQQTPGQGLQFLFEYFSETQRNKGNFPGRFSGRQFSNSRSEMNVSTLELGDSALYLCASSLGLAGGADTQYFGPGTRLTVL.